This entry features one TCR beta chain sequence. The antigen it binds to is not known. Base quality data are lacking; no much larger clone is found one base away. The data belong to a study of blood T cell repertoires in COVID-19 (dated by TCRdb to 2019 to 2021). Regarding the research as a whole: The collaborator samples originated in the United States, Italy and Spain and spanned the acute and convalescent phases of COVID-19. The material from the prospective study consisted of cDNA or gDNA derived from T cells, B-cell-depleted T cells, or PBMCs. The dataset comprised deeply sampled blood TCRbeta repertoires from subjects exposed to, actively infected with, or recovered from COVID-19. The repertoires were released in a freely available public database meant as a resource for research on the immune response to SARS-CoV-2. Samples came from the ongoing ImmuneRACE study (first 160 participants) plus 1,254 subjects from 6 global collaborators. A de-identified subject ID, COVID-19 status, age in years and sex were almost always included in the sample metadata. HLA class I and class II types, where available, came from metadata supplied by the sample provider rather than from assay-based typing. The study at large found these results: The amount of clinical and demographic metadata varied by source and participant and was provided uncurated.

The immunoSEQ Assay, a bias-controlled multiplex PCR, was used to amplify TCRbeta CDR3 regions from genomic DNA. Concerning the study's data processing: Within the assay, amplification of reference gene primers was used to estimate how many nucleated cells each sample contained. To quantify the absolute abundance of each unique TCRbeta CDR3 rearrangement, sequence reads were collapsed and filtered. Productive Simpson clonality was computed per sample as the square root of Simpson's diversity index over productive rearrangements. Here the immuneACCESS table is served through TCRdb, limited to in-frame sequences with V and J called. Missing clones are a known gap in these copies; in checked studies unresolved V genes cover under half, and the rest lacks a known reason. From that table come the V and J calls and clone size; the DNA was used to work out D and trimming. The sample table contains 260,000 or so clones; only one count was recorded for 80% to 90% of them. Approximately 6% of the sample rests with the top ten.

Each collaborating institution followed its own protocols to collect whole blood in K2EDTA tubes. For TCRbeta analysis, collaborators shipped samples in one of three forms: frozen whole blood, isolated PBMCs, or DNA extracted from either of those sample types. The CDR3 runs 15 residues from the cysteine to the phenylalanine. Of the read, only the CDR3 DNA is kept; its 45 bases are in frame from base 1. CDR1 and CDR2 were assigned from the germline V gene as MDHEN and SYDVKM. Trimming at the junction amounts to 6 bases on V and 7 bases on J, and the germline ends lie 19 bases apart. The source of this sequence is an elderly man with acute or convalescent COVID-19. The sample was peripheral blood. The V gene is TRBV28 and the J gene is TRBJ1-5, with the identity of the D gene unclear. The DNA sequence is as follows: TGTGCCAGCAGCCCCCCGGCTCTGGGGAGGCAGCCCCAGCATTTT. Its translation is CASSPPALGRQPQHF.